The T cell receptor beta chain described here comes from a study of OX40 agonist ivuxolimab in advanced cancers. Study information: Dose-escalation patients suffered from hepatocellular carcinoma, melanoma, renal cell or head and neck cancer. Study-level findings and limits: On average, a greater number of expanded clones characterised CD8+ T cells relative to CD4+. Among the lowest levels of clonal expansion were found in partial responders at 0.1-3.0 mg/kg.

The germline gives CDR1 MDHEN, CDR2 SYDVKM. The V and J ends lost 7 bases and 3 bases, in that order; junction bases with no gene match: 4. The CDR3 loop spans 13 amino acids. Note on this clone: Its specificity is unknown.

The assay was immunoSEQ multiplex PCR, and TCRdb's table has in-frame clones only and misses some. The sample lists roughly 32,000 clones, roughly 76% seen once, with around 20% in the top ten. The V and J genes are TRBV28 and TRBJ2-7, with 9 nucleotides matching TRBD1. This specimen consisted of CD4+ or CD8+ T cells sorted from blood, obtained in a trial of the OX40 agonist ivuxolimab. This receptor was identified in an adult with an advanced solid tumor such as melanoma, head and neck, liver or kidney cancer. The CDR3 region has the DNA TGTGCCAGCAAGTCGGGACAGGGCTACGAGCAGTACTTC. This sequence encodes CASKSGQGYEQYF.